These 20 T cell receptor beta chains share one sample of origin, sequenced in a study of shared clonotypes between healthy human individuals. Naive CD8 cells were CD45RO-negative, positively selected for CCR7, excluding terminally differentiated effector memory CD45RA+ cells. Produced via immunoSEQ multiplex PCR; TCRdb's table is partial and in-frame only. Of around 620,000 clones in the sample, approximately 96% were seen once. Sample: naive CD8+ T cells sorted from blood. All receptors come from a woman aged 25 to 39 in good health.

J is TRBJ1-2 and V is TRBV5-1; possible D gene TRBD1, 6 bases. This CDR3 is built from 14 residues. Germline V gene sequence: CDR1 SGHRS, CDR2 YFSETQ. Trimming removed 4 bases at V and 6 bases at J, with 16 bases between. The chain's CDR3 is CASSSTQGLHGYTF. The CDR3 bases are TGCGCCAGCAGCAGCACCCAGGGGCTCCATGGCTACACCTTC. The variable domain in full, completed from reference TRBV5-1 and TRBJ1-2, reads KAGVTQTPRYLIKTRGQQVTLSCSPISGHRSVSWYQQTPGQGLQFLFEYFSETQRNKGNFPGRFSGRQFSNSRSEMNVSTLELGDSALYLCASSSTQGLHGYTFGSGTRLTVV.

J is TRBJ2-7 and V is TRBV4-2; D remains ambiguous. Trimming took 0 bases from V and 5 from J, leaving 8 bases between them. CDR1 is LGHNA and CDR2 is YNFKEQ in the germline V gene. CDR3 length: 13 amino acids. The CDR3 DNA follows: TGTGCCAGCAGCCAAGATTTAGTCGACGAGCAGTACTTC. Encoded protein: CASSQDLVDEQYF.

This clone has just one count. V usage is TRBV11-2 and J usage is TRBJ2-5; D is unclear. The V gene's germline CDR1 is SGHAT and CDR2 FQNNGV. This CDR3 has 14 amino acids. Trimming stripped 5 bases from V and 5 bases from J, with 15 bases between. The chain's CDR3 is CASSARQGSETQYF. CDR3 coding DNA: TGTGCCAGCAGCGCCCGGCAAGGTTCGGAGACCCAGTACTTC.

In DNA form, the CDR3 reads TGTGCCAGCAGCCTCGAACTAGCGGGCGGTTACAATGAGCAGTTCTTC. Translated, it gives CASSLELAGGYNEQFF. The chain uses TRBV5-6 and TRBJ2-1; 9 bases are shared with TRBD2. J gave up 4 bases and V 4 bases, and 9 bases lay outside the gene matches. CDR1 is SGHDT and CDR2 is YYEEEE in the germline V gene. This CDR3 is built from 16 residues.

The chain is built from TRBV10-1 and TRBJ1-1; 7 bases are a match to TRBD1. Germline CDR1 reads WNHNN; CDR2 reads SYGVQD (reference sequence). V trimming: 6 bases; J trimming: 5 bases; junction bases outside the gene matches: 9. The CDR3 is made up of 14 amino acids. CDR3 residues: CASSPGQKKTEAFF. CDR3 DNA: TGCGCCAGCAGCCCGGGACAGAAAAAGACTGAAGCTTTCTTT.

Details on this clone: The sample has other DNA sequences that encode this CDR3 too. The J gene is TRBJ2-7, the V gene TRBV5-4, with D tentatively TRBD2 (5 bases). V shed 4 bases and J shed 6 bases, with 8 bases lying between them. CDR3 length: 11 amino acids. CDR1 is SGHNT, CDR2 YYREEE, per germline (reference sequence). The CDR3 nucleotides read TGTGCCAGCAGCACCACTAGCGAGCAGTACTTC. Translated: CASSTTSEQYF.

The V call is TRBV7-9, the J call TRBJ2-5; D is unresolved. Trimming cost V 2 bases and J 2 bases, with 12 bases left between them. The CDR3 runs 15 residues. Germline V gene sequence: CDR1 SEHNR, CDR2 FQNEAQ (reference sequence). CDR3 in DNA: TGTGCCAGCAGCTTATTCGGGCGAGATCAAGAGACCCAGTACTTC. It specifies CASSLFGRDQETQYF.

V is TRBV11-2 and J is TRBJ2-7; the match to TRBD2 covers 9 bases. V lost 5 bases, J lost 4 bases, and 12 bases stayed unmatched. The CDR3 covers 16 residues. In germline, CDR1 is SGHAT, CDR2 FQNNGV. The CDR3 bases are TGTGCCAGCAGCCCCCCAAATAGACTAGCGGATTACGAGCAGTACTTC. It is translated as CASSPPNRLADYEQYF.

The chain combines TRBV5-1 with TRBJ2-7; possibly TRBD2 for D (6 bases). The length of the CDR3 is 15 residues. Trimming took off 2 bases at V and 2 bases at J, with 14 bases between the two ends. In germline, CDR1 is SGHRS, CDR2 YFSETQ. The DNA for the CDR3 is TGCGCCAGCAGCTTTGTCGGGGGTAGGGCCTACGAGCAGTACTTC. Translating gives CASSFVGGRAYEQYF.

The genes are TRBV6-1 and TRBJ2-1; unclear D gene. V was shortened by 7 bases and J by 8 bases, with 12 bases between the two germline ends. The germline V gene encodes CDR1 MNHNS and CDR2 SASEGT. This CDR3 has 12 amino acids. The CDR3 DNA sequence: TGTGCCAGCACCCCGCTTCAGGATGAGCAGTTCTTC. Protein: CASTPLQDEQFF.

The CDR3 protein is CASSLDRGLPYEQYF. The CDR3 region has the DNA TGTGCCAGCAGCTTAGACAGGGGGCTACCCTACGAGCAGTACTTC. V gene TRBV5-4 combines with J gene TRBJ2-7; the match to TRBD1 covers 10 bases. Germline lookup yields CDR1 SGHNT and CDR2 YYREEE (reference sequence). This CDR3 comprises 15 residues. V was pared by 2 bases and J by 2 bases, with 4 bases of the junction left unmatched. The full variable domain, its missing parts supplied by reference TRBV5-4 and TRBJ2-7, is ETGVTQSPTHLIKTRGQQVTLRCSSQSGHNTVSWYQQALGQGPQFIFQYYREEENGRGNFPPRFSGLQFPNYSSELNVNALELDDSALYLCASSLDRGLPYEQYFGPGTRLTVT.

V and J are TRBV6-5 and TRBJ1-5; D remains ambiguous. In germline, CDR1 is MNHEY, CDR2 SVGAGI. Trimming pared 6 bases from V and 4 bases from J, leaving 10 bases between. CDR3 length: 13 residues. This CDR3 reads CASSNWENQPQHF. For the CDR3, the DNA is TGTGCCAGCAGCAACTGGGAGAATCAGCCCCAGCATTTT.

This clone was recorded only once. This sequence joins TRBV19 and TRBJ2-7; D might be TRBD1 (5 bases). The germline gives CDR1 LNHDA, CDR2 SQIVND (reference sequence). The V end lost 6 bases, the J end lost 3 bases, and 15 bases lay between the germline ends. This CDR3 has 14 amino acids. The CDR3 reads CASSPAGWDYEQYF. DNA of the CDR3: TGTGCCAGTAGCCCCGCAGGGTGGGACTACGAGCAGTACTTC.

The genes are TRBV7-9 and TRBJ2-3; D ambiguous. The CDR3 runs to 13 residues. Deletions cut 1 base from V and 5 bases from J, with 7 bases between. Germline CDR1 reads SEHNR; CDR2 reads FQNEAQ (reference sequence). The CDR3 protein is CASSLVHGDTQYF. CDR3 bases: TGTGCCAGCAGCTTAGTCCACGGAGATACGCAGTATTTT.

The rearrangement joins TRBV2 to TRBJ2-7, with D perhaps TRBD2 (6 bases). V was shortened by 4 bases and J by 2 bases, with 15 bases between the two germline ends. The CDR3 is 15 residues long. Looked up from germline, CDR1 is SNHLY and CDR2 is FYNNEI. CDR3 sequence reads: CASSVGGLYTYEQYF. The DNA of the CDR3 is TGTGCCAGCAGTGTGGGGGGACTCTATACCTACGAGCAGTACTTC.

The J gene is TRBJ1-1, the V gene TRBV19; D call uncertain. The CDR3 consists of 12 residues. V lost 3 bases, J lost 8 bases, and 10 bases lay in between. Germline lookup yields CDR1 LNHDA and CDR2 SQIVND (reference sequence). The CDR3 reads CASSIGVREAFF. The DNA of the CDR3 is TGTGCCAGTAGTATTGGGGTCAGAGAAGCTTTCTTT.

J is TRBJ1-5 and V is TRBV6-6, with D uncertain. Germline-derived CDR1 and CDR2 are MNHNY and SVGAGI (reference sequence). The CDR3 runs to 15 residues. V was cut by 5 bases and J by 0 bases, with 11 bases left in between. CDR3 sequence: CASSRTVYSNQPQHF. The DNA of the CDR3 is TGTGCCAGCAGTCGGACGGTCTATAGCAATCAGCCCCAGCATTTT.

V is TRBV2 and J is TRBJ2-4; maybe TRBD2 (7 bases). The CDR3 loop spans 15 amino acids. CDR1 is SNHLY, CDR2 FYNNEI, per germline. Trimming cost V 4 bases and J 8 bases, with 18 bases left between them. In DNA form, the CDR3 reads TGTGCCAGCAGTGGTAGTCGGGAAGGGGGGGACATTCAGTACTTC. This sequence encodes CASSGSREGGDIQYF.

The rearrangement joins TRBV5-4 to TRBJ1-1; no clear D. In germline, CDR1 is SGHNT, CDR2 YYREEE (reference sequence). The V end was cut by 3 bases, the J end by 5 bases, with 17 bases between. This CDR3 is 15 amino acids long. CDR3 nucleotide sequence: TGTGCCAGCAGCTCCGGGTTTAATGGGGAGACTGAAGCTTTCTTT. Protein: CASSSGFNGETEAFF. The full variable domain, rest sourced from reference TRBV5-4 and TRBJ1-1, is ETGVTQSPTHLIKTRGQQVTLRCSSQSGHNTVSWYQQALGQGPQFIFQYYREEENGRGNFPPRFSGLQFPNYSSELNVNALELDDSALYLCASSSGFNGETEAFFGQGTRLTVV.

V usage is TRBV28 and J usage is TRBJ2-7; D may be TRBD1 or TRBD2 (5 bases each). V was shortened by 5 bases and J by 2 bases, with 13 bases between the two germline ends. This CDR3 comprises 14 residues. The germline V gene encodes CDR1 MDHEN and CDR2 SYDVKM. The CDR3: CASSPRDLAYEQYF. CDR3 sequence (DNA): TGTGCCAGCAGTCCTAGGGACCTAGCCTACGAGCAGTACTTC.